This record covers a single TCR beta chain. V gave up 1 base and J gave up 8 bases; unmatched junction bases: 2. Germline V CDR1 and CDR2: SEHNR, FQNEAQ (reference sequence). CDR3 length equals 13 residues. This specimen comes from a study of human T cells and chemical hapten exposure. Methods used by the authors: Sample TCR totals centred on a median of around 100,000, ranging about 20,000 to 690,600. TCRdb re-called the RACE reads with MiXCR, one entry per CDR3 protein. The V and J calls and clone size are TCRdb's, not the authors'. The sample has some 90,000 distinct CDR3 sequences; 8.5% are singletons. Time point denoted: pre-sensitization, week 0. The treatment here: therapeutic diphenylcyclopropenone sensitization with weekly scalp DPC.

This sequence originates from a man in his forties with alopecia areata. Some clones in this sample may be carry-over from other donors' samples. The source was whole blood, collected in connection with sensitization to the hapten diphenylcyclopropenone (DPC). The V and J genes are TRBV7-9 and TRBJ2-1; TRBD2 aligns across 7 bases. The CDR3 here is CASSLGLAHEQFF. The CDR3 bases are TGTGCCAGCAGCTTAGGACTAGCCCATGAGCAGTTCTTC.